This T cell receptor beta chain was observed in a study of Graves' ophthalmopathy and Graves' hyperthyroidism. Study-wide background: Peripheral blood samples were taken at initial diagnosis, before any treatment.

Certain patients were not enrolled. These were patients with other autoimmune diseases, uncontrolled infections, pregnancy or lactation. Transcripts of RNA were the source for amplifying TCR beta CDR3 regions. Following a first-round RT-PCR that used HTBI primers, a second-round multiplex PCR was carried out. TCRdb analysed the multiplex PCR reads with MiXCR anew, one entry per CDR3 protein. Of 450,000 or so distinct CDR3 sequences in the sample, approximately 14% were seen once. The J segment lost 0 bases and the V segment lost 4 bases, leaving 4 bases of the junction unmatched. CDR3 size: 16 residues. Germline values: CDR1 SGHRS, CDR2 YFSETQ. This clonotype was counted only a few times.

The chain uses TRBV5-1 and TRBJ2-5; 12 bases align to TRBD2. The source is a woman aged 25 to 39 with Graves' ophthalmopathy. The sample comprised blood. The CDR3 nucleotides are TGCGCCAGCAGCATAGGACTAGCGGGGTACCAAGAGACCCAGTACTTC. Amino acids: CASSIGLAGYQETQYF.